These 29 T cell receptor beta chains were all obtained from the same sample, sequenced in a study of blood T cell repertoires in COVID-19. TCRdb's copy holds only in-frame clones and misses some; the assay was immunoSEQ multiplex PCR. The repertoire holds fewer than 95,000 clones, with around 72% as singletons. Sequenced input: peripheral blood. The receptors were gathered from a woman of 80 years or more with acute or convalescent COVID-19.

This sequence joins TRBV12-3 or TRBV12-4 and TRBJ1-4; no reliable D call. The CDR3 spans 13 residues. Trimming stripped 3 bases from V and 14 bases from J, with 16 bases between. The CDR3 loop is CASSFSIGGSLFF. The CDR3, as DNA: TGTGCCAGCAGTTTTAGTATCGGAGGTTCGCTGTTTTTT.

This chain connects TRBV29-1 to TRBJ1-4, with D uncertain. Germline CDR1 SQVTM, CDR2 ANQGSEA. Deletions cut 5 bases from V and 5 bases from J, with 18 bases between. The CDR3 covers 15 residues. The CDR3: CSVTSSPPGNEKLFF. In DNA, the CDR3 is TGCAGCGTTACTAGTTCCCCTCCGGGGAATGAAAAACTGTTTTTT.

This sequence joins TRBV11-2 and TRBJ1-2, with TRBD1 matching over 7 bases. The CDR3 extends over 15 amino acids. Germline CDR1 and CDR2: SGHAT and FQNNGV. V shed 2 bases, J shed 3 bases, and the junction held 6 bases outside the gene matches. The CDR3 sequence: CASSLNSGGHYGYTF. The DNA of the CDR3 is TGTGCCAGCAGCTTAAACTCAGGGGGACACTATGGCTACACCTTC.

V is TRBV7-9 and J is TRBJ1-6; 9 nucleotides line up with TRBD1. Germline V lookup: CDR1 SEHNR, CDR2 FQNEAQ (reference sequence). This CDR3 region has 15 residues. The ends lost 7 bases at V and 2 bases at J; junction bases unmatched: 3. CDR3 nucleotide sequence: TGTGCCAGCACCTGGGACAGGGCCTATAATTCACCCCTCCACTTT. Translating it yields CASTWDRAYNSPLHF.

This sequence joins TRBV11-2 and TRBJ1-1, with 8 positions matching TRBD1. After removal of 6 bases from V and 0 bases from J, the junction contained 6 bases not matched to a gene. In germline, CDR1 is SGHAT, CDR2 FQNNGV. This CDR3 is 15 amino acids long. CDR3 sequence reads: CASRHNRGMNTEAFF. DNA for the CDR3: TGTGCCAGCAGACATAACAGGGGGATGAACACTGAAGCTTTCTTT.

This clone has at least ten counts. The CDR3 DNA is TGTGCCAGCAGCACCTCCTATAGGGGACAGGGGGTAGCCAAGTATGGCTACACCTTC. As protein: CASSTSYRGQGVAKYGYTF. J is TRBJ1-2 and V is TRBV28, with 11 bases lining up with TRBD1. Trimming removed 6 bases from V and 5 bases from J; junction bases left unmatched: 20. CDR3 size: 19 residues. Germline-derived CDR1 and CDR2 are MDHEN and SYDVKM.

J is TRBJ2-3 and V is TRBV5-5; 10 bases are a match to TRBD2. Trimming removed 0 bases from V and 2 bases from J; junction bases left unmatched: 9. CDR3 length: 18 residues. Germline assignment: CDR1 SGHKS and CDR2 YYEKEE (reference sequence). Here the CDR3 DNA reads TGTGCCAGCAGCTTGGCCCCCGGACTAGCGGTAATCACAGATACGCAGTATTTT. It yields the protein CASSLAPGLAVITDTQYF.

This chain connects TRBV5-4 to TRBJ1-1; D call uncertain. Deletions cut 0 bases from V and 1 base from J, with 10 bases between. The CDR3 has 15 residues. Looked up from germline, CDR1 is SGHNT and CDR2 is YYREEE (reference sequence). CDR3 DNA sequence: TGTGCCAGCAGCTTGGCCGAGGGCGGGAACACTGAAGCTTTCTTT. Translated, it gives CASSLAEGGNTEAFF.

The rearrangement joins TRBV29-1 to TRBJ2-5; 9 nucleotides agree with TRBD1. The CDR3 totals 13 residues. The junction had 6 bases not matched to a gene; V was cut back by 5 bases and J by 5 bases. Looked up from germline, CDR1 is SQVTM and CDR2 is ANQGSEA. CDR3 sequence reads: CSVRTGVMETQYF. CDR3 bases: TGCAGCGTTCGGACAGGGGTTATGGAGACCCAGTACTTC.

The chain carries TRBV7-3 and TRBJ2-1; perhaps TRBD2 as D (7 bases). Germline CDR1 SGHTA, CDR2 FQGTGA. Trimming left V 5 bases short and J 10 bases short, with 15 bases between. This CDR3 has 13 residues. The CDR3 is CASSGGARQEQFF. The DNA of the CDR3 is TGTGCCAGCAGCGGGGGGGCGCGTCAAGAGCAGTTCTTC.

The genes are TRBV2 and TRBJ2-5, with D possibly matching TRBD1 (6 bases). The CDR3 sequence is 15 residues long. Germline V CDR1 and CDR2: SNHLY, FYNNEI. Trimming removed 1 base at V and 4 bases at J, with 13 bases between. The chain's CDR3 is CASSEVEQGGETQYF. DNA for the CDR3: TGTGCCAGCAGTGAAGTAGAACAGGGTGGAGAGACCCAGTACTTC.

This clone was seen only once. The rearrangement joins TRBV5-8 to TRBJ1-4; D ambiguous. V lost 0 bases and J lost 5, with 11 bases in between. Germline CDR1 reads SGHTS; CDR2 reads YDEGEE. This CDR3 is built from 15 residues. The CDR3 is CASSLALAGNEKLFF. The CDR3 DNA is TGTGCCAGCAGCTTGGCCTTGGCAGGAAATGAAAAACTGTTTTTT.

The CDR3 DNA is TGTGCCAGCAGCCAAGCAGGGGCCATCGAAACCCAGTACTTC. Amino acid sequence: CASSQAGAIETQYF. The rearrangement uses TRBV11-3 and TRBJ2-5, with D maybe TRBD1 (6 bases). The CDR3 extends over 14 amino acids. CDR1 is SGHNT and CDR2 is YENEEA in the germline V gene. V was shortened by 5 bases and J by 8 bases, with 18 bases between the two germline ends.

The chain combines TRBV4-3 with TRBJ1-1, with a possible D match to TRBD1 (6 bases). This CDR3 comprises 17 residues. The germline V and J ends were trimmed by 0 bases and 4 bases, with 18 bases remaining between them. Germline lookup yields CDR1 LGHNA and CDR2 YSLEER. The CDR3 loop is CASSQDLGAWGGTEAFF. The CDR3 nucleotides are TGCGCCAGCAGCCAAGATCTGGGGGCATGGGGGGGCACTGAAGCTTTCTTT.

V usage is TRBV5-1 and J usage is TRBJ1-2, with D unclear. Germline CDR1 reads SGHRS; CDR2 reads YFSETQ. V lost 0 bases to trimming and J lost 1 base, with 7 bases between them. The CDR3 sequence is 14 residues long. The CDR3 DNA is TGCGCCAGCAGCTTGGGTCAGGATAACTATGGCTACACCTTC. Translated: CASSLGQDNYGYTF.

The chain joins TRBV10-3 to TRBJ1-2; maybe TRBD1 (5 bases). Trimming removed 3 bases at V and 1 base at J, with 15 bases between. CDR3 size: 16 residues. CDR1 is ENHRY, CDR2 SYGVKD, per germline. For the CDR3, the DNA is TGTGCCATCAGTGACGGGGCGCGGGGAAGTAACTATGGCTACACCTTC. Its translation is CAISDGARGSNYGYTF.

There are a few counts of this clone. This rearrangement joins TRBV5-1 to TRBJ1-1, with D possibly matching TRBD1 (6 bases). The CDR3 is 14 amino acids. Germline V gives CDR1 SGHRS, CDR2 YFSETQ. Between the trimmed V and J ends, which lost 3 bases and 3 bases, there was a span of 12 bases. CDR3 coding DNA: TGCGCCAGCAGCTCAAATCCAGGGGACACTGAAGCTTTCTTT. Translating it yields CASSSNPGDTEAFF.

The chain employs TRBV6-5 and TRBJ1-1; tentatively, D is TRBD1 (5 bases). V gave up 10 bases and J gave up 4 bases, with 10 bases separating them. The CDR3 covers 11 residues. CDR1 is MNHEY, CDR2 SVGAGI, per germline. The CDR3 DNA reads as TGTGCCACAGGCGGGGCCACTGAAGCTTTCTTT. It yields the protein CATGGATEAFF.

The chain combines TRBV5-4 with TRBJ2-3, with 7 bases aligning to TRBD2. Germline CDR1 is SGHNT and CDR2 is YYREEE (reference sequence). The V gene end was trimmed by 7 bases and the J gene end by 0 bases; junction bases not matched to a gene: 11. CDR3 length equals 16 residues. The CDR3 is CASSTYGGESTDTQYF. CDR3 in DNA: TGTGCCAGCTCCACCTATGGGGGGGAAAGCACAGATACGCAGTATTTT.

The chain couples TRBV11-2 to TRBJ2-2; 8 bases agree with TRBD2. V gave up 2 bases and J gave up 5 bases; unmatched junction bases: 7. Germline-derived CDR1 and CDR2 are SGHAT and FQNNGV. There are 16 residues in the CDR3. The CDR3 coding sequence is TGTGCCAGCAGCTTAAATGCGGGGGGCGTGACCGGGGAGCTGTTTTTT. Translated, it gives CASSLNAGGVTGELFF.

The rearrangement uses TRBV6-5 and TRBJ1-4; D is ambiguous. The V end lost 0 bases, the J end lost 0 bases, and 8 bases lay between the germline ends. CDR1 and CDR2 (germline): MNHEY, SVGAGI. The CDR3 loop spans 16 amino acids. The CDR3 reads CASSYSGTATNEKLFF. CDR3 bases: TGTGCCAGCAGTTACTCGGGCACTGCAACTAATGAAAAACTGTTTTTT.

The chain links TRBV7-2 to TRBJ2-2, with D perhaps TRBD2 (7 bases). From germline, CDR1 is SGHTA and CDR2 FQGNSA. Trimming stripped 5 bases from V and 0 bases from J, with 16 bases between. The CDR3 covers 17 residues. The CDR3 sequence: CASSPRIGGANTGELFF. The DNA for the CDR3 is TGTGCCAGCAGCCCGAGGATAGGGGGGGCGAACACCGGGGAGCTGTTTTTT.

This clone was recorded a few times. DNA for the CDR3: TGTGCCAGCTCACCAGCACAGGGGCACTCTGGAAACACCATATATTTT. Its translation: CASSPAQGHSGNTIYF. The gene calls are TRBV18 and TRBJ1-3; 7 nucleotides match TRBD1. The junction had 4 bases not matched to a gene; V was cut back by 2 bases and J by 0 bases. Germline CDR1 and CDR2: KGHSH and LQKENI. The CDR3 extends over 16 amino acids.

This clone was seen a handful of times. The chain has TRBV28 and TRBJ1-2; weak D call: TRBD1 (6 bases). The germline gives CDR1 MDHEN, CDR2 SYDVKM. The length of the CDR3 is 13 residues. V lost 4 bases, J lost 2 bases, and 8 bases lay in between. The CDR3 loop is CASSSGTNYGYTF. DNA of the CDR3: TGTGCCAGCAGTTCCGGGACAAACTATGGCTACACCTTC.

Here the CDR3 reads CASRSGTYEQYF. CDR3 DNA: TGTGCCAGCAGATCCGGGACCTACGAGCAGTACTTC. V usage is TRBV6-6 and J usage is TRBJ2-7, with D possibly matching TRBD2 (5 bases). The CDR3 loop spans 12 amino acids. V was trimmed by 6 bases and J by 2 bases, leaving 8 bases between them. Germline V lookup: CDR1 MNHNY, CDR2 SVGAGI (reference sequence).

The V call is TRBV15, the J call TRBJ1-2; TRBD1 agrees at 10 bases. The CDR3 spans 14 residues. J was trimmed by 7 bases and V by 2 bases; bases with no gene match: 4. Germline values: CDR1 LNHNV, CDR2 YYDKDF (reference sequence). In nucleotides, the CDR3 is TGTGCCACCAGCAGAAGGACAGGGGGTTTTGGCTACACCTTC. Protein product: CATSRRTGGFGYTF.

The V call is TRBV9, the J call TRBJ2-7; the D is unclear. Germline assignment: CDR1 SGDLS and CDR2 YYNGEE. The CDR3 runs to 14 residues. Trimming took 0 bases from V and 2 from J, leaving 9 bases between them. DNA for the CDR3: TGTGCCAGCAGCGTAGACCCAGGTACCTACGAGCAGTACTTC. It yields the protein CASSVDPGTYEQYF.

The V gene is TRBV5-1, the J gene TRBJ2-3, with a weak D call TRBD1 (7 bases). Germline V CDR1 and CDR2: SGHRS, YFSETQ. Trimming cost V 4 bases and J 4 bases, with 13 bases left between them. CDR3 size: 14 residues. The CDR3 coding sequence is TGCGCCAGCAGCGCCCAGGGGGGCGCAGATACGCAGTATTTT. Amino acids: CASSAQGGADTQYF.

The J gene is TRBJ2-5, the V gene TRBV21-1; TRBD2, as called in the table, went unchecked against the DNA. TRBV21-1 corresponds to a pseudogene. The CDR3 is 16 residues long. The CDR3 sequence: CASSSIRGGAGETQYF. CDR3 bases: TGTGCCAGCAGCTCCATTCGAGGGGGGGCAGGAGAGACCCAGTACTTC.